The clone carrying this T cell receptor beta chain was recorded only once. This sample is part of a study of blood T cell repertoires in COVID-19. Study in general: The United States, Italy and Spain provided the acute and convalescent COVID-19 samples. Sample material is recorded as cDNA or gDNA derived from T cells, B-cell-depleted T cells, or PBMCs.

J gave up 1 base and V 4 bases, and 9 bases lay outside the gene matches. This CDR3 comprises 16 residues. The germline gives CDR1 SGHRS, CDR2 YFSETQ. A Seattle source enrolled patients during active infection and followed them longitudinally. Original data processing: Estimation of nucleated cell counts relied on the amplification of reference gene primers. Repertoires were generated with immunoSEQ multiplex PCR, while TCRdb's copy carries only in-frame clones and drops some. That table supplies the V and J calls and clone size; D and trimming were determined from the DNA. The sample lists some 450,000 clones, around 90% occurring once.

Sequenced material: peripheral blood. The sequence was collected from a man aged 18 to 29 with COVID-19, enrolled during active disease. The gene calls are TRBV5-1 and TRBJ2-3; 7 bases fit TRBD2. This CDR3 reads CASSQNWLAGTDTQYF. CDR3 DNA sequence: TGCGCCAGCAGCCAGAACTGGCTAGCGGGCACAGATACGCAGTATTTT.